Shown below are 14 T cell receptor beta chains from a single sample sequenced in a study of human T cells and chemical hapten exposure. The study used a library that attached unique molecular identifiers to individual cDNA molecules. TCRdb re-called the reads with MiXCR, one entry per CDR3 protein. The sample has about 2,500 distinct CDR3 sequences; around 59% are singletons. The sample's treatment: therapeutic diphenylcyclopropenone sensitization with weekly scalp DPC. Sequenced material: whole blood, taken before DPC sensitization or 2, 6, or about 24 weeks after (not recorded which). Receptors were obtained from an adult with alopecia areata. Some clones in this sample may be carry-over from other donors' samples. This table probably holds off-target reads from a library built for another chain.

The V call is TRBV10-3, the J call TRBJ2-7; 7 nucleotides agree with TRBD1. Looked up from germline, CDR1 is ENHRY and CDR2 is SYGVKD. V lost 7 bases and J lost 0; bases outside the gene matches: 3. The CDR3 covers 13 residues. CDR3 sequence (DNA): TGTGCCATCACCCGGGACAGCTCCTACGAGCAGTACTTC. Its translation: CAITRDSSYEQYF.

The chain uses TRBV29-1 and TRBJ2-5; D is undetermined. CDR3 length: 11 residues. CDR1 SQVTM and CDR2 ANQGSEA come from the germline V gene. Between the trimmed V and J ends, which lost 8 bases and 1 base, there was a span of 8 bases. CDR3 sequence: CSTAFQETQYF. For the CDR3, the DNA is TGCAGCACTGCTTTCCAAGAGACCCAGTACTTC.

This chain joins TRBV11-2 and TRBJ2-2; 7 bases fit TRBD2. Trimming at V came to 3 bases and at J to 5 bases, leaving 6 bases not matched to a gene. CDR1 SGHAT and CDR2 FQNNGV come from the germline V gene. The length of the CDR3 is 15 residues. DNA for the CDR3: TGTGCCAGCAGCTTCACGGCTAGCGGTACCGGGGAGCTGTTTTTT. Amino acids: CASSFTASGTGELFF.

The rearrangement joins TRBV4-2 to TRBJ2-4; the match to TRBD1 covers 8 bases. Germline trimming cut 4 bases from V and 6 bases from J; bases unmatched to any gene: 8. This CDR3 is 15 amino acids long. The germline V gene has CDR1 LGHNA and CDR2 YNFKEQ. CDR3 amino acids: CASSRIDRGGNIQYF. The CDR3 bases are TGTGCCAGCAGCCGAATCGACAGGGGCGGAAACATTCAGTACTTC.

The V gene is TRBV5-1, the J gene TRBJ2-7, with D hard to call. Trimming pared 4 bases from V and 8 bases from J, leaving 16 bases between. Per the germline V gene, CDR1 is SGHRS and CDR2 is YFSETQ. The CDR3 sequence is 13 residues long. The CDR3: CASSEQPGSQQYF. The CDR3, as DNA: TGCGCCAGCAGCGAGCAGCCAGGTTCGCAGCAGTACTTC. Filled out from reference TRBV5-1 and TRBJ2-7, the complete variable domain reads KAGVTQTPRYLIKTRGQQVTLSCSPISGHRSVSWYQQTPGQGLQFLFEYFSETQRNKGNFPGRFSGRQFSNSRSEMNVSTLELGDSALYLCASSEQPGSQQYFGPGTRLTVT.

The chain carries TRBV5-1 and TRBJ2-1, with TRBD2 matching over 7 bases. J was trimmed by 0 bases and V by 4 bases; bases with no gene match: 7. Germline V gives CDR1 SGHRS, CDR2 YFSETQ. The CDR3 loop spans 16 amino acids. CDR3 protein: CASSRGDVSSYNEQFF. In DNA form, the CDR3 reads TGCGCCAGCAGCCGGGGGGACGTAAGCTCCTACAATGAGCAGTTCTTC.

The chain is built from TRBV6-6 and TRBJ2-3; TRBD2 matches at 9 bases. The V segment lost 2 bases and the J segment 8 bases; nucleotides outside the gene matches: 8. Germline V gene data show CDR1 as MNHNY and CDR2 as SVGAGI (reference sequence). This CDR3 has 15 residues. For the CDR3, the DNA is TGTGCCAGCAGTTACCCGGGACTAGCTTGGGGTACGCAGTATTTT. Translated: CASSYPGLAWGTQYF.

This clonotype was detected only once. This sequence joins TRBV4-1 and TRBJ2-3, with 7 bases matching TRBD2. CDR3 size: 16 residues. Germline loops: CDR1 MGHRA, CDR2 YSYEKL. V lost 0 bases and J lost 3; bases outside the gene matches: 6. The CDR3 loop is CASSQDGPSGTDTQYF. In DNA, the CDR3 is TGCGCCAGCAGCCAAGATGGTCCTAGCGGAACAGATACGCAGTATTTT.

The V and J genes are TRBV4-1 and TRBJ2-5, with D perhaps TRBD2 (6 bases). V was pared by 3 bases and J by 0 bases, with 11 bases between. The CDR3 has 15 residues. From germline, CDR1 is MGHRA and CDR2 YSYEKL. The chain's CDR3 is CASSQTEGHQETQYF. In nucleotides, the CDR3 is TGCGCCAGCAGCCAGACGGAGGGACACCAAGAGACCCAGTACTTC.

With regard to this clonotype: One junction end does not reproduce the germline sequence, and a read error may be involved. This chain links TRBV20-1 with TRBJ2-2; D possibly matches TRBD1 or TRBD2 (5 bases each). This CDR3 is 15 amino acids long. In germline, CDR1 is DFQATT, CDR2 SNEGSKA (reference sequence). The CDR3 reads CSANTGLANTGEPFF. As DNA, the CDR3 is TGCAGTGCTAATACAGGCCTCGCGAACACCGGGGAGCCGTTTTTT.

CDR3 nucleotides: TGTGCCAGCAGCCCATATAGCGGGAGGGCCGACGAGCAGTACTTC. It encodes CASSPYSGRADEQYF. The chain carries TRBV9 and TRBJ2-7, with TRBD2 matching over 11 bases. The germline V gene encodes CDR1 SGDLS and CDR2 YYNGEE. The CDR3 covers 15 residues. The trim removed 4 bases at V and 5 bases at J, leaving 8 bases unmatched. Variable domain in full (rest from reference TRBV9 and TRBJ2-7): DSGVTQTPKHLITATGQRVTLRCSPRSGDLSVYWYQQSLDQGLQFLIQYYNGEERAKGNILERFSAQQFPDLHSELNLSSLELGDSALYFCASSPYSGRADEQYFGPGTRLTVT.

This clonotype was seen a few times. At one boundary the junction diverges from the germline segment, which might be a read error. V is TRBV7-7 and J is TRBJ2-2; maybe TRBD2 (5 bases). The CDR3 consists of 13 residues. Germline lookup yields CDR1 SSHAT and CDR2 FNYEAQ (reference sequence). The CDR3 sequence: CANSLEGTGELFF. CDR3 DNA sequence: TGTGCCAACAGCTTAGAGGGAACCGGGGAGCTGTTTTTT.

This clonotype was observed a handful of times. Written as DNA, the CDR3 is TGTGCCAGCAGTGAATATGGAAGGACCGGACTAGCGGGCGAGCAGTACTTC. This encodes CASSEYGRTGLAGEQYF. The rearrangement links TRBV25-1 to TRBJ2-7, with 11 bases that match TRBD2. J was trimmed by 6 bases and V by 0 bases; bases with no gene match: 10. The CDR3 has 17 residues. Germline lookup yields CDR1 MGHDK and CDR2 SYGVNS.

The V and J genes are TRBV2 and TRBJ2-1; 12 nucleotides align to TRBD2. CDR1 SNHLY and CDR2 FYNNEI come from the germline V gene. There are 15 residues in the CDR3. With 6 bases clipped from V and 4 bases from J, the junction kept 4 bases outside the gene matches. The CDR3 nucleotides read TGTGCCAGCAGAGAACTAGCGGGGGGATACAATGAGCAGTTCTTC. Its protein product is CASRELAGGYNEQFF.